Described below is a single T cell receptor beta chain sequence and its context. Authors' processing steps: Nucleated cell counts were estimated from reference gene primer amplification. Sequencing used immunoSEQ multiplex PCR; TCRdb keeps in-frame clones, though not all of them. The V and J calls and clone size are taken from that table; D and trimming were inferred from the DNA. Of approximately 150,000 clones listed, about 80% are singletons. The data stem from a study of blood T cell repertoires in COVID-19. Study-level background: COVID-19 samples from acute and convalescent phases originated in the United States, Italy and Spain. T cells, B-cell-depleted T cells, or PBMCs provided the cDNA or gDNA that served as material.

CDR3 length: 15 amino acids. Germline V gene lookup returns CDR1 SGHDT and CDR2 YYEEEE. The junction had 7 bases not matched to a gene; V was cut back by 1 base and J by 5 bases. The receptor was derived from an older man with active or convalescent COVID-19. The sequencing sample was made of peripheral blood. This chain uses TRBV5-6 with TRBJ1-2, with 8 bases fitting TRBD1. The CDR3 sequence: CASSLIKDRAYGYTF. In DNA form, the CDR3 reads TGTGCCAGCAGCTTGATTAAGGACAGGGCTTATGGCTACACCTTC.